This T cell receptor beta chain appears in the sequencing data of a study of control samples from healthy donors and cancer patients. The repertoire was sequenced with immunoSEQ multiplex PCR; TCRdb's copy has only in-frame clones and lacks some. This sample has about 55,000 clones, with approximately 86% found just once. This clonotype was sampled from a man in his fifties or sixties in good health. Sequencing input: blood.

CDR3 loop: CASKGGRTQYF. CDR3 nucleotides: TGTGCCAGCAAGGGGGGAAGGACCCAGTACTTC. V is TRBV21-1 and J is TRBJ2-5. TRBV21-1 is termed a pseudogene. The CDR3 length is 11 residues.